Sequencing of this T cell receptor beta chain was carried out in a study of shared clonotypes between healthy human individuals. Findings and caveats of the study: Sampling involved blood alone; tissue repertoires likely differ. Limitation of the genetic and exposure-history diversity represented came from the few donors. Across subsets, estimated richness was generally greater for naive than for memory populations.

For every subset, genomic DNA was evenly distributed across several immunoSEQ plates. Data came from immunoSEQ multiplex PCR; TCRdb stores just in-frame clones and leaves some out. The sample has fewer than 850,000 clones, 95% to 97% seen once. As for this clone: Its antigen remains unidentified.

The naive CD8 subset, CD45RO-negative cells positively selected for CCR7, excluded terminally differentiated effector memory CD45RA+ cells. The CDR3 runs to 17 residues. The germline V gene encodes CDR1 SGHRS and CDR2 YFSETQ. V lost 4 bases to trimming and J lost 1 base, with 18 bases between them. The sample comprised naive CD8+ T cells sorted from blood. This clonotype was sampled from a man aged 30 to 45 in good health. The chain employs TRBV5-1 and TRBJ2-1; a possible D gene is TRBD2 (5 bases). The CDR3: CASSGAASGGSYNEQFF. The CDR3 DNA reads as TGCGCCAGCAGCGGAGCCGCCAGCGGCGGATCCTACAATGAGCAGTTCTTC.